This T cell receptor beta chain was profiled in a study of CXCR3-negative and CXCR3-positive naive CD8 T cells. Per the germline V gene, CDR1 is SGHTA and CDR2 is FQGNSA. The CDR3 is 13 amino acids. The TRB cDNA libraries were prepared by 5' RACE with UMI labels. Each CDR3 protein gets one entry in TCRdb, which reprocessed the 5' RACE reads and gives no DNA. The repertoire table contains over 100,000 distinct CDR3 sequences. The sample comprised naive CXCR3- CD8+ T cells from blood. Documented subset: CD45RO-CCR7+CD27+CD95- naive CD8+ T cells lacking CXCR3 (TNR3-). The V and J genes are TRBV7-2 and TRBJ1-1. The sequence derives from a human donor in good health. Some clones in this sample may be carry-over from other donors' samples. CDR3 in amino acids: CASSWDKNTEAFF.